This entry is about one T cell receptor beta chain. Antigen: not known. These data come from a study of cytomegalovirus exposure and HLA in healthy donors. Study findings and constraints: The availability of immune exposure information extended only to CMV serostatus.

The V end was cut by 0 bases, the J end by 5 bases, with 8 bases between. The CDR3 consists of 14 residues. Germline CDR1 is MNHEY and CDR2 is SMNVEV (reference sequence). Researchers ran the PCR with 60 Vbeta and 13 Jbeta primers. Measured with immunoSEQ multiplex PCR; TCRdb has only the in-frame clones, and not every one. The sample shows 110,000 or so clones, more than 65% of them seen only once. Sequencing was performed on PBMCs. This receptor was taken from a man aged 18 to 35 in good health and CMV-seropositive. This rearrangement joins TRBV27 to TRBJ2-1, with D perhaps TRBD1 (6 bases). The CDR3, as DNA: TGTGCCAGCAGTTTATCAAGGACAGACAATGAGCAGTTCTTC. This codes for CASSLSRTDNEQFF.